This paragraph reports one T cell receptor beta chain. Its antigen is still unknown. The record originates from a study of human T cells and chemical hapten exposure. Study information: The patients were mostly female; they had alopecia areata, totalis or universalis. General study findings and limits: Having alopecia, the donors may differ immunologically from healthy people. A positive correlation with patch test score was found for PT1 expanded TCR counts.

Time point reported: patch test 1, 2 weeks after DPC sensitization. The treatment is: therapeutic diphenylcyclopropenone sensitization with weekly scalp DPC. TCRdb redid the calling of the RACE reads with MiXCR, one entry per CDR3 protein. The table has some 380,000 distinct CDR3 sequences, 4.8% seen once. The sample consisted of whole blood, taken in connection with sensitization to the hapten diphenylcyclopropenone (DPC). The receptor was derived from a woman aged 50 to 60 with alopecia areata. Some clones in this sample may be carry-over from other donors' samples.

CDR3 DNA: TGTGCCAGCAGCTTGGGACTAGCGGAGTCAGATACGCAGTATTTT. It specifies CASSLGLAESDTQYF. This chain joins TRBV7-9 and TRBJ2-3; 11 nucleotides line up with TRBD2. The CDR3 contains 15 residues. The germline CDR1 and CDR2 sequences are SEHNR and FQNEAQ (reference sequence). V was clipped by 3 bases and J by 4 bases; unmatched bases: 3. Combining the CDR3 with reference TRBV7-9 and TRBJ2-3 gives the whole variable domain DTGVSQNPRHKITKRGQNVTFRCDPISEHNRLYWYRQTLGQGPEFLTYFQNEAQLEKSRLLSDRFSAERPKGSFSTLEIQRTEQGDSAMYLCASSLGLAESDTQYFGPGTRLTVL.